This TCR beta chain was identified during a study of control samples from healthy donors and cancer patients (TCRdb year 2020). Note on this clone: Its antigen is still unknown. Base qualities are not at hand, and no much larger clone is one base apart.

Library preparation employed the immunoSEQ multiplex PCR assay. The table was pulled from immuneACCESS by TCRdb, which kept in-frame rearrangements only. Such tables lose some clones; where checked, under half of the loss comes from unresolved V genes, and the rest has no known cause. The table for this sample lists over 100,000 clones; roughly 92% of them were counted only once. Less than 7% of the sample goes to the ten largest clones. This clonotype originated in a man aged 18 to 30 in good health. Input material: blood.

For the CDR3, the sequence is CASSQALTEEQFF. The sequenced DNA is TGCGCCAGCAGCCAAGCCTTAACGGAGGAGCAGTTCTTC. The receptor chain draws on TRBV4-1 and TRBJ2-1, with the D gene too uncertain to name. The junction carries 11 bases between V and J, which are trimmed by 1 base and 10 bases respectively. The germline V gene encodes CDR1 MGHRA and CDR2 YSYEKL. Including the terminal cysteine and phenylalanine, the CDR3 comprises 13 residues. The retained sequence is limited to the CDR3, 39 bases, with the frame set at the first base.